Listed here are 5 T cell receptor beta chains from one sample, sequenced in a study of beta chain features in type 1 diabetes (dated by TCRdb to the late 2010s). Study-wide findings and limitations: A moderate but significant shortening of TCRB CDR3 length was observed in type 1 diabetes patients in all four CD4+ subsets.

Libraries came from the immunoSEQ multiplex PCR assay. The entire amount of isolated RNA was reverse transcribed using the High Capacity cDNA Reverse Transcription Kit, so the sequenced TCRB transcripts were expressed ones. TCRdb obtained this table from immuneACCESS and retained in-frame rearrangements with V and J assigned. These tables miss some clones; where compared with another copy, unresolved V genes account for less than half of the shortfall, and the remainder is unexplained. The sample includes approximately 250,000 clones, with around 22% observed a single time. Approximately 0.011% of the sample is taken by the ten largest. Antigens of these TCRs are unknown. The material sequenced was naive CD4+ T cells from blood. In light of the paper, this sample's cell subset or site label describes: true naive CD4+ T cells. These TCRs come from a woman in her 30s with type 1 diabetes.

The chain is built from TRBV19 and TRBJ2-1, with TRBD2 matching over 7 bases. This CDR3 comprises 14 residues. CDR1 is LNHDA, CDR2 SQIVND, per germline (reference sequence). With 6 bases clipped from V and 6 bases from J, the junction kept 8 bases outside the gene matches. CDR3 sequence: CASRLPGGSNEQFF. As DNA, the CDR3 is TGTGCCAGTAGACTACCGGGCGGGAGCAATGAGCAGTTCTTC.

The V gene is TRBV6-5, the J gene TRBJ1-2; D may be TRBD1 (6 bases). There are 13 residues in the CDR3. Trimming shortened V by 4 bases and J by 7 bases, and 13 bases separated the two germline ends. Germline CDR1 reads MNHEY; CDR2 reads SVGAGI. The CDR3 region is CASSSTGWGGYTF. CDR3 sequence (DNA): TGTGCCAGCAGTTCCACAGGGTGGGGTGGCTACACCTTC.

The rearrangement links TRBV4-1 to TRBJ1-5, with no clear D. The CDR3 loop spans 14 amino acids. Trimming shortened V by 2 bases and J by 2 bases, and 7 bases separated the two germline ends. CDR1 is MGHRA, CDR2 YSYEKL, per germline. The CDR3 nucleotides are TGCGCCAGCAGCCAATCCCGGGGCAATCAGCCCCAGCATTTT. This translates into CASSQSRGNQPQHF.

This sequence joins TRBV21-1 and TRBJ2-1; the listed D gene, TRBD2, was not tested against the DNA. TRBV21-1 is termed a pseudogene. This CDR3 is 16 amino acids long. CDR3 sequence: CAGAMTGLAGVGEQFF. CDR3 sequence (DNA): TGTGCCGGAGCAATGACGGGACTAGCGGGAGTTGGTGAGCAGTTCTTC.

The chain is built from TRBV29-1 and TRBJ2-1; tentative D call: TRBD1 (6 bases). Trimming removed 7 bases at V and 5 bases at J, with 9 bases between. The CDR3 totals 11 residues. The germline gives CDR1 SQVTM, CDR2 ANQGSEA. The CDR3 sequence is CSGGRHNEQFF. The CDR3 DNA is TGCAGCGGGGGGCGGCACAATGAGCAGTTCTTC.